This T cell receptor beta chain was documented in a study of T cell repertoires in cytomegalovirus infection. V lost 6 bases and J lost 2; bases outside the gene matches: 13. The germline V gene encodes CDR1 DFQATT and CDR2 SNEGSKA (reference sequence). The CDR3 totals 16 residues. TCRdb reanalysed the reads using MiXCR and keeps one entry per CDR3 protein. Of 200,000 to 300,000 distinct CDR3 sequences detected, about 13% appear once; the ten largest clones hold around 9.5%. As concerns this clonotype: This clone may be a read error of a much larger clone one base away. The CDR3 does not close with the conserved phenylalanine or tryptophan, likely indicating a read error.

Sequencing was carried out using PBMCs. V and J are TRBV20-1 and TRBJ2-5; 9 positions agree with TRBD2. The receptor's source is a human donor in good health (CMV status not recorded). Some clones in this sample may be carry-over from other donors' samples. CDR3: CSALASSGALQETQYL. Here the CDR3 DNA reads TGCAGTGCCCTAGCCTCTAGCGGGGCCCTACAAGAGACCCAGTACCTC.